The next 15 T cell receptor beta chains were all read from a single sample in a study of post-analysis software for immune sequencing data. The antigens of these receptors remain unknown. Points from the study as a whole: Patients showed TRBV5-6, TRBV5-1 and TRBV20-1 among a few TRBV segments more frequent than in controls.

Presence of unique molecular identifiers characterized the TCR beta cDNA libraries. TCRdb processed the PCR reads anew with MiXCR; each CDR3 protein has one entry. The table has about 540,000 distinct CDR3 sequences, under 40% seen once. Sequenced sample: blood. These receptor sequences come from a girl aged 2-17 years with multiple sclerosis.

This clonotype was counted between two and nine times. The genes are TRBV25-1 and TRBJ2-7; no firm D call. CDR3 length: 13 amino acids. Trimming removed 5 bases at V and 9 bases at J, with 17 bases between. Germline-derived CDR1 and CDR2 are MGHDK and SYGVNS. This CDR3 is CASSPNPPLVQYF. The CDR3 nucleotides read TGTGCCAGCAGTCCTAACCCCCCCCTGGTGCAGTACTTC.

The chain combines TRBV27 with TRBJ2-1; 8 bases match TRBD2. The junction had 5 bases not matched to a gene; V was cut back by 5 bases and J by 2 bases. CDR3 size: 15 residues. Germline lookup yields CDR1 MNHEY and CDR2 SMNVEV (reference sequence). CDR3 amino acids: CASSVAGFPYNEQFF. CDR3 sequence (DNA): TGTGCCAGCAGTGTAGCGGGGTTCCCCTACAATGAGCAGTTCTTC.

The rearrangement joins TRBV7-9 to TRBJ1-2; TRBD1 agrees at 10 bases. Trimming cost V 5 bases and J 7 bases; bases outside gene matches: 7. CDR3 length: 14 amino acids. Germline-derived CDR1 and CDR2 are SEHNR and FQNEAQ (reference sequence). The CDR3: CASSRRQGASGYTF. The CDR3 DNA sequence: TGTGCCAGCAGCCGAAGACAGGGGGCTAGTGGCTACACCTTC.

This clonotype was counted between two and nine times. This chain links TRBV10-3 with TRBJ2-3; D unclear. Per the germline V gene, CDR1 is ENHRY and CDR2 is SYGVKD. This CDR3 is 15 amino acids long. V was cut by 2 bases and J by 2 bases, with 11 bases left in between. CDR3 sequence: CAISELPGATDTQYF. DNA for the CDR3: TGTGCCATCAGTGAGCTGCCAGGTGCCACAGATACGCAGTATTTT.

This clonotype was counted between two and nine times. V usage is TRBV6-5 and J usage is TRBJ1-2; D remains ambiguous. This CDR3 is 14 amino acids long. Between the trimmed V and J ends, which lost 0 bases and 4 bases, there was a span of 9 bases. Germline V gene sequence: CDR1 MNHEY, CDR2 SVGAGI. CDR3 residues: CASSYSMESYGYTF. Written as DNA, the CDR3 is TGTGCCAGCAGTTACTCGATGGAAAGCTATGGCTACACCTTC.

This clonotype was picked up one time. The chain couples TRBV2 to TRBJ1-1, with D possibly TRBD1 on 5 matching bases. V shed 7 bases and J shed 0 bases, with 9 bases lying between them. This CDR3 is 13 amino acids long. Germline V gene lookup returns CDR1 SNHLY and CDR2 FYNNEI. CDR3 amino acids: CASKRTLNTEAFF. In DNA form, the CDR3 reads TGTGCCAGCAAAAGGACACTGAACACTGAAGCTTTCTTT. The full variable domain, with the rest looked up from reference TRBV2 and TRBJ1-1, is EPEVTQTPSHQVTQMGQEVILRCVPISNHLYFYWYRQILGQKVEFLVSFYNNEISEKSEIFDDQFSVERPDGSNFTLKIRSTKLEDSAMYFCASKRTLNTEAFFGQGTRLTVV.

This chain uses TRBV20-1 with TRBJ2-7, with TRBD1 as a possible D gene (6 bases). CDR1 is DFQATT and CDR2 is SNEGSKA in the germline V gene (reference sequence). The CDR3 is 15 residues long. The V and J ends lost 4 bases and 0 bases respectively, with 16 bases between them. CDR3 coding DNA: TGCAGTGCTACTCCCTACAGGGTCGGCTCCTACGAGCAGTACTTC. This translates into CSATPYRVGSYEQYF.

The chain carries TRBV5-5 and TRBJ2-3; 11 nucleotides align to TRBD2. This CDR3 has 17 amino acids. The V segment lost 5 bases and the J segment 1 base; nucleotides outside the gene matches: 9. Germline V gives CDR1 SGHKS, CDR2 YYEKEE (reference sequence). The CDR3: CASRPLTSGGGTDTQYF. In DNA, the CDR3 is TGTGCCAGCAGACCTCTTACTAGCGGGGGTGGCACAGATACGCAGTATTTT. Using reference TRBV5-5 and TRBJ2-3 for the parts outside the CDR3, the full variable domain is DAGVTQSPTHLIKTRGQQVTLRCSPISGHKSVSWYQQVLGQGPQFIFQYYEKEERGRGNFPDRFSARQFPNYSSELNVNALLLGDSALYLCASRPLTSGGGTDTQYFGPGTRLTVL.

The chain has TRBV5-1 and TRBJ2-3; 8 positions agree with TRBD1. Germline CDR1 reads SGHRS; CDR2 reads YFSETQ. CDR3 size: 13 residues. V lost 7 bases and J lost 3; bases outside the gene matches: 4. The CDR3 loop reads CASRTGTTDTQYF. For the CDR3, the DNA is TGCGCCAGCCGGACAGGGACGACAGATACGCAGTATTTT.

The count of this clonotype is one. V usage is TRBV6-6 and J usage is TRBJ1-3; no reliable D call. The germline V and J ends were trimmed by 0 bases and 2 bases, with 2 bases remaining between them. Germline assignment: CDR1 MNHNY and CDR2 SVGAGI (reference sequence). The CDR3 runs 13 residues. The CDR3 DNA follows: TGTGCCAGCAGTTACTCGGCTGGAAACACCATATATTTT. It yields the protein CASSYSAGNTIYF.

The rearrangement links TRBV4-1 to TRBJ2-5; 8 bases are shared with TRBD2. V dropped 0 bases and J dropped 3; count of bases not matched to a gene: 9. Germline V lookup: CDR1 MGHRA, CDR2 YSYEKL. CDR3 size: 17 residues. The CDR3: CASSQDTAGGLEETQYF. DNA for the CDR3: TGCGCCAGCAGCCAAGATACGGCGGGGGGCCTCGAAGAGACCCAGTACTTC.

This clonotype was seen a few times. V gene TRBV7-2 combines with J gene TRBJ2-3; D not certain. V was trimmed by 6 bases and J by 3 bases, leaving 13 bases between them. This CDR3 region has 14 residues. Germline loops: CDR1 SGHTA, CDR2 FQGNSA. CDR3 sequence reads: CASRLYGVTDTQYF. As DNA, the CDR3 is TGTGCCAGCAGATTATATGGGGTAACAGATACGCAGTATTTT.

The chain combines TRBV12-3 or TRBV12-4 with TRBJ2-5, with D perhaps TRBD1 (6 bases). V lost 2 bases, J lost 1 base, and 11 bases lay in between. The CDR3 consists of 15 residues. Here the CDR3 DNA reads TGTGCCAGCAGTTTAACCCAGGGGACCCAAGAGACCCAGTACTTC. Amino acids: CASSLTQGTQETQYF.

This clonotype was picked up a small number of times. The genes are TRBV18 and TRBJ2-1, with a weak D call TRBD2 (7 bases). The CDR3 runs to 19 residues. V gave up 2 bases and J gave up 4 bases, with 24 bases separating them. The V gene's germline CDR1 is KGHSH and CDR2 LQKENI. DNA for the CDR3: TGTGCCAGCTCACCAGCGGGGGCCCCCCCCTCCCACGTTTACAATGAGCAGTTCTTC. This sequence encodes CASSPAGAPPSHVYNEQFF.

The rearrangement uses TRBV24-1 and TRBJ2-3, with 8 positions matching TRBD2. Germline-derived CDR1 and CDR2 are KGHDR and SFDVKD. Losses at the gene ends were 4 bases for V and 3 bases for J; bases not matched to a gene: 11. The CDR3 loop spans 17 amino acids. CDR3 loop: CATSDPLGAGETDTQYF. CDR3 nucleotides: TGTGCCACCAGTGACCCGCTTGGAGCGGGGGAGACAGATACGCAGTATTTT.